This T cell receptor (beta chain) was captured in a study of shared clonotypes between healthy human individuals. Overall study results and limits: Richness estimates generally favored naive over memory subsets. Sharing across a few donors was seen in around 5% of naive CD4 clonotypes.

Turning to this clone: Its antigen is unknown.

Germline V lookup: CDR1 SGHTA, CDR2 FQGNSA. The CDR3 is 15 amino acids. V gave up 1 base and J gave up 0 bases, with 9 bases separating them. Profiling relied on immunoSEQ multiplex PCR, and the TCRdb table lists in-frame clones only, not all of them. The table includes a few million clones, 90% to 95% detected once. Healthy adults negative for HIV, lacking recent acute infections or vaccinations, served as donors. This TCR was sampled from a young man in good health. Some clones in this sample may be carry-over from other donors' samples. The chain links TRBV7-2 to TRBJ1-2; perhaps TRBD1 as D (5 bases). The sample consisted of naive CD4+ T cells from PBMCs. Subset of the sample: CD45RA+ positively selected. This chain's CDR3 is CASSLEGTPNYGYTF. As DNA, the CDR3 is TGTGCCAGCAGCTTAGAAGGGACCCCTAACTATGGCTACACCTTC.